This T cell receptor (beta chain) is from a study of CD8+ T cells in alopecia areata. Extracted RNA was reverse transcribed into cDNA, the sequencing template. TCRdb keeps only in-frame clones here, not all; method: immunoSEQ multiplex PCR. The repertoire includes roughly 150,000 clones, 45% to 65% of them detected once, and 15% to 20% sits in the top ten. Germline V gene data show CDR1 as LNHNV and CDR2 as YYDKDF (reference sequence). The ends were cut back, 6 bases at V and 2 bases at J, with 14 bases in the middle. There are 15 residues in the CDR3. Treatment of the sample: oral pan-JAK inhibitor, 5-10 mg twice daily.

The sequence derives from a human donor with alopecia areata. The chain is built from TRBV15 and TRBJ1-5; maybe TRBD1 (6 bases). The starting material was CD8+ T cells sorted from blood, obtained at week 4, from a patient treated with tofacitinib. The CDR3 DNA reads TGTGCCACCAGAGGGGGAGCGGAGCGCAATCAGCCCCAGCATTTT. Translated, it gives CATRGGAERNQPQHF.